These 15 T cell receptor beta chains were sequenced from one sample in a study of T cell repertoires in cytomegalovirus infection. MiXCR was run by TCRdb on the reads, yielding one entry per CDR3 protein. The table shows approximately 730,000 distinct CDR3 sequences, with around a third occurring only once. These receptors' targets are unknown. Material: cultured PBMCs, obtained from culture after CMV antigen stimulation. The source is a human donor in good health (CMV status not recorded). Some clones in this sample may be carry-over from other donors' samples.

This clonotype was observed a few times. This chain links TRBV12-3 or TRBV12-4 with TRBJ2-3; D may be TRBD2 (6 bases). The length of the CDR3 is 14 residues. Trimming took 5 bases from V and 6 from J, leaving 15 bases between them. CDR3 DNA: TGTGCCAGCAGTAAACGACTAGTACCGGATACGCAGTATTTT. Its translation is CASSKRLVPDTQYF.

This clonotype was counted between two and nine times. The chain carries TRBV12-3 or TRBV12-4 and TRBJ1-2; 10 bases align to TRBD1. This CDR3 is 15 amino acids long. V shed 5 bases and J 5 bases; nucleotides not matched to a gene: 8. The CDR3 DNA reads TGTGCCAGCAGTCCGAGGGGGACAGGGGATTATGGCTACACCTTC. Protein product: CASSPRGTGDYGYTF.

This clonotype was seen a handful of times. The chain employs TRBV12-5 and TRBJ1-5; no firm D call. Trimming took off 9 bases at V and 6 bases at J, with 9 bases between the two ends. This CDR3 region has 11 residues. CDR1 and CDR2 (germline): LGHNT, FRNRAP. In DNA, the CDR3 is TGTGCTAGCGCCTTTTTTCAGCCCCAGCATTTT. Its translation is CASAFFQPQHF.

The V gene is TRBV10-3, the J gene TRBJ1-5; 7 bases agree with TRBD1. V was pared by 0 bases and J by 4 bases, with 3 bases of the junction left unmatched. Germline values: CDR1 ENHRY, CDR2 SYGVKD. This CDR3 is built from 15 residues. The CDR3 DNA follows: TGTGCCATCAGTGAGTCGGGACAGACGAATCAGCCCCAGCATTTT. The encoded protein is CAISESGQTNQPQHF.

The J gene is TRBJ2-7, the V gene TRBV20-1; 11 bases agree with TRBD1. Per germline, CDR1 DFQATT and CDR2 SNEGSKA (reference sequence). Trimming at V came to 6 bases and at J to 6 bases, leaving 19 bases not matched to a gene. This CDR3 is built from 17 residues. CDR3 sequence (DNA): TGCAGTGCCCCAAATCTCGGACAGGGGGCGTCCCTTGGCGAGCAGTACTTC. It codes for CSAPNLGQGASLGEQYF.

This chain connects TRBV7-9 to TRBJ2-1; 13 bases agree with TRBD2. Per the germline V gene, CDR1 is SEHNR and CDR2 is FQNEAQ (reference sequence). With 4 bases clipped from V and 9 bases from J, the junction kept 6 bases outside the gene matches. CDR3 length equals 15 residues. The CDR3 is CASSSGTSGIGEQFF. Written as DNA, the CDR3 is TGTGCCAGCAGCTCAGGGACTAGCGGGATAGGTGAGCAGTTCTTC. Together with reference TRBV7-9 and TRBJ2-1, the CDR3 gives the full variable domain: DTGVSQNPRHKITKRGQNVTFRCDPISEHNRLYWYRQTLGQGPEFLTYFQNEAQLEKSRLLSDRFSAERPKGSFSTLEIQRTEQGDSAMYLCASSSGTSGIGEQFFGPGTRLTVL.

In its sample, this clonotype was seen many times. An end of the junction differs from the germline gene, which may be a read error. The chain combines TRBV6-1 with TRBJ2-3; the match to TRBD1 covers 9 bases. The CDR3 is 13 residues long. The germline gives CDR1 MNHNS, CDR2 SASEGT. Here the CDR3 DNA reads TGTGCCAGCAGGGAAGGGACAGGGGATACGCAGTATTTT. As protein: CASREGTGDTQYF.

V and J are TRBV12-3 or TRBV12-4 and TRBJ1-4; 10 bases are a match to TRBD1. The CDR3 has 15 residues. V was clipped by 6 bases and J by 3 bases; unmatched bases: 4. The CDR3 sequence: CASRRTGGSNEKLFF. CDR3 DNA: TGTGCCAGCAGGAGGACAGGGGGGTCTAATGAAAAACTGTTTTTT.

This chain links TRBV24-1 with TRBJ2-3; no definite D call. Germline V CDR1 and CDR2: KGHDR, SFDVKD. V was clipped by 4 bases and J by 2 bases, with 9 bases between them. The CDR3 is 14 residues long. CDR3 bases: TGTGCCACCAGTGAGCGGCAGAACACAGATACGCAGTATTTT. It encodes CATSERQNTDTQYF.

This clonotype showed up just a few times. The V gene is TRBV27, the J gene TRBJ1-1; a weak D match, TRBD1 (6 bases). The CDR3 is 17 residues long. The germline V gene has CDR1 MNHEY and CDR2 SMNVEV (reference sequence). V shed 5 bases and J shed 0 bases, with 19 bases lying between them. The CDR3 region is CASSPIGGRGMNTEAFF. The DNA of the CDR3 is TGTGCCAGCAGTCCCATAGGGGGGAGGGGAATGAACACTGAAGCTTTCTTT.

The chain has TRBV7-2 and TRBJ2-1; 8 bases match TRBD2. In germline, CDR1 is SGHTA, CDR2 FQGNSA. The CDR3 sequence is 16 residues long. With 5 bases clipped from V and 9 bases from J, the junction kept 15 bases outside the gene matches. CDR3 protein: CASSPGGSGNSIEQFF. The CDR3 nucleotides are TGTGCCAGCAGCCCCGGGGGTAGCGGGAATTCTATTGAGCAGTTCTTC.

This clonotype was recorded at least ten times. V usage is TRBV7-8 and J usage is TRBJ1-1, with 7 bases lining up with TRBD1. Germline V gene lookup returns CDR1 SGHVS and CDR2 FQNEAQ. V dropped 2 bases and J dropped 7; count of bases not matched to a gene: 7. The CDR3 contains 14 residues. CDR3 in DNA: TGTGCCAGCAGCTTACGGGGACAGCAGGATGAAGCTTTCTTT. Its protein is CASSLRGQQDEAFF.

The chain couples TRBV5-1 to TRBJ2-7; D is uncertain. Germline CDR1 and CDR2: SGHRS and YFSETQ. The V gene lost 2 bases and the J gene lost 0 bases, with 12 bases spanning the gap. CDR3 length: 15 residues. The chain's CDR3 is CASSFLPEFSYEQYF. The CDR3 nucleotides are TGCGCCAGCAGCTTCCTTCCGGAGTTCTCCTACGAGCAGTACTTC.

CDR3 nucleotides: TGTGCCAGCAGTCTCCAGGAGGGACAGGCCTTCTCTGGGGCCAACGTCCTGACTTTC. Translated: CASSLQEGQAFSGANVLTF. The chain links TRBV6-2 or TRBV6-3 to TRBJ2-6; TRBD1 matches at 8 bases. This CDR3 has 19 residues. Trimming at V came to 5 bases and at J to 0 bases, leaving 12 bases not matched to a gene. Germline V lookup: CDR1 MNHEY, CDR2 SVGEGT.

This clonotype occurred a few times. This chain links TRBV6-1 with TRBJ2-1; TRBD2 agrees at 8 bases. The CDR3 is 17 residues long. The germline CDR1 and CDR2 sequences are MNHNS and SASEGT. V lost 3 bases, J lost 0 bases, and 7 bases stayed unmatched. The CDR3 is CASSEIGTSVSYNEQFF. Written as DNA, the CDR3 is TGTGCCAGCAGTGAGATTGGGACTAGTGTCTCCTACAATGAGCAGTTCTTC.